The 8 T cell receptor beta chains below come from one sample, sequenced in a study of cytomegalovirus exposure and HLA in healthy donors (dated by TCRdb to 2016 to 2017). The library relied on the immunoSEQ multiplex PCR assay. The multiplex PCR relied on a mix of 60 forward primers for TCR Vbeta segments and 13 reverse primers for TCR Jbeta segments. Not all clones reach the TCRdb copy of this immuneACCESS table, which keeps in-frame sequences only. Checked studies attribute under half of the gap to unresolved V genes and leave the rest unexplained. Within this sample are about 150,000 clones, with 65% to 85% of them counted one time only. The ten largest clonotypes hold around 6.6% of the sample. Sample: PBMCs. The origin of the receptors is a male donor in good health and CMV-seropositive.

Only a few counts were recorded for this clone. V and J are TRBV28 and TRBJ1-5; tentatively, D is TRBD1 (6 bases). CDR1 is MDHEN and CDR2 is SYDVKM in the germline V gene. V was cut by 10 bases and J by 2 bases, with 9 bases left in between. The CDR3 is 12 amino acids. The CDR3 DNA sequence: TGTGCCACCAGGGGAGGCAATCAGCCCCAGCATTTT. Protein: CATRGGNQPQHF.

The V and J genes are TRBV30 and TRBJ1-4; TRBD1 agrees at 7 bases. Germline CDR1 GTSNPN, CDR2 SVGIG (reference sequence). Germline trimming cut 2 bases from V and 7 bases from J; bases unmatched to any gene: 10. CDR3 length: 15 amino acids. As DNA, the CDR3 is TGTGCCTGGAGTCGCAGGGGGGCTGAAGGTGAAAAACTGTTTTTT. It is translated as CAWSRRGAEGEKLFF.

This rearrangement joins TRBV27 to TRBJ2-2; maybe TRBD1 (6 bases). In germline, CDR1 is MNHEY, CDR2 SMNVEV (reference sequence). The CDR3 loop spans 12 amino acids. V was trimmed by 8 bases and J by 6 bases, leaving 10 bases between them. The CDR3 reads CASCRGSGELFF. CDR3 DNA: TGTGCCAGCTGTAGGGGGTCCGGGGAGCTGTTTTTT.

The J gene is TRBJ2-7, the V gene TRBV5-4; 12 positions agree with TRBD2. V lost 3 bases and J lost 7; bases outside the gene matches: 20. CDR1 is SGHNT and CDR2 is YYREEE in the germline V gene (reference sequence). The CDR3 spans 19 residues. The CDR3 is CASSSGRASGRAGLGEQYF. The CDR3 bases are TGTGCCAGCAGCTCAGGGAGGGCTAGCGGGAGGGCCGGGCTGGGGGAGCAGTACTTC. Full variable domain (outside the CDR3, taken from reference TRBV5-4 and TRBJ2-7): ETGVTQSPTHLIKTRGQQVTLRCSSQSGHNTVSWYQQALGQGPQFIFQYYREEENGRGNFPPRFSGLQFPNYSSELNVNALELDDSALYLCASSSGRASGRAGLGEQYFGPGTRLTVT.

The rearrangement uses TRBV9 and TRBJ1-2; TRBD1 aligns across 8 bases. V dropped 3 bases and J dropped 0; count of bases not matched to a gene: 10. CDR3 length: 17 residues. Germline CDR1 is SGDLS and CDR2 is YYNGEE. In DNA, the CDR3 is TGTGCCAGCAGCGATCGTCCCGGGACAGGACCTAACTATGGCTACACCTTC. It translates to CASSDRPGTGPNYGYTF.

The chain uses TRBV27 and TRBJ2-7, with 9 bases identical to TRBD2. CDR1 is MNHEY, CDR2 SMNVEV, per germline (reference sequence). The CDR3 sequence is 14 residues long. Germline trimming cut 3 bases from V and 5 bases from J; bases unmatched to any gene: 5. The CDR3 here is CASSFAGGRDEQYF. CDR3 nucleotides: TGTGCCAGCAGTTTCGCGGGAGGGCGGGACGAGCAGTACTTC.

The chain employs TRBV25-1 and TRBJ2-5; D may be TRBD1 (6 bases). Germline lookup yields CDR1 MGHDK and CDR2 SYGVNS. The CDR3 is made up of 16 amino acids. The ends were cut back, 0 bases at V and 5 bases at J, with 16 bases in the middle. The CDR3 coding sequence is TGTGCCAGCAGTGAATATGTCCCCGGGCAGGGGGAGACCCAGTACTTC. The encoded protein is CASSEYVPGQGETQYF.

V usage is TRBV6-4 and J usage is TRBJ2-7, with TRBD2 identical over 8 bases. The CDR3 is 14 residues long. The V gene end was trimmed by 6 bases and the J gene end by 3 bases; junction bases not matched to a gene: 7. Germline CDR1 reads MRHNA; CDR2 reads SNTAGT. CDR3 nucleotides: TGTGCCAGCAGACTTCAACTAGCGGACTACGAGCAGTACTTC. Protein sequence: CASRLQLADYEQYF.